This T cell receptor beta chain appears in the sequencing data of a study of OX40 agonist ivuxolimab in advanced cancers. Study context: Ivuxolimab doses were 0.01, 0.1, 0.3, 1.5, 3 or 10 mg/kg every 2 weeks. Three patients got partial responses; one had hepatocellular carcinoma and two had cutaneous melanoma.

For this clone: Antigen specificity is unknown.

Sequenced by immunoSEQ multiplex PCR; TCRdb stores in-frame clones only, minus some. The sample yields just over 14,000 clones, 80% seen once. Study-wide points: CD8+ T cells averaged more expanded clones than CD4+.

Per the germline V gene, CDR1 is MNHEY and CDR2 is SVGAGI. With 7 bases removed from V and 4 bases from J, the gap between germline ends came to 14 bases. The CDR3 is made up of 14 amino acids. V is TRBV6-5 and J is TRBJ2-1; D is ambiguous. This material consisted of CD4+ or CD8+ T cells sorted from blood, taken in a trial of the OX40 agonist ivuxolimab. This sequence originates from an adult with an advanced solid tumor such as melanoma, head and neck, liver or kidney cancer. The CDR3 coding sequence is TGTGCCAGCACACAAGGCGCAGGTTACAATGAGCAGTTCTTC. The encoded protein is CASTQGAGYNEQFF.